This T cell receptor beta chain was recorded in a study of response to subunit inactivated influenza vaccine. Study conclusions and caveats: A suggestion made by the authors is that each seasonal influenza vaccination recruits few new T cells.

Trimming removed 7 bases from V and 0 bases from J, with 22 bases in between. The CDR3 has 18 residues. Comments on this clonotype: Its cognate antigen is unknown.

MiXCR, run by TCRdb on the RT-PCR reads, gives a single entry per CDR3 protein. Of approximately 480,000 distinct CDR3 sequences listed, around 9.9% are singletons. The clonotype originates from a man in his fifties or sixties who received an inactivated influenza vaccine. The specimen was PBMCs from blood, collected 35 to 45 days after vaccination. The chain uses TRBV12-3 or TRBV12-4 and TRBJ1-3; D unresolved. The CDR3 coding sequence is TGTGCCAGCACTTCGGGCAGGCAGGCAGGCAGCTCTGGAAACACCATATATTTT. Translation: CASTSGRQAGSSGNTIYF.